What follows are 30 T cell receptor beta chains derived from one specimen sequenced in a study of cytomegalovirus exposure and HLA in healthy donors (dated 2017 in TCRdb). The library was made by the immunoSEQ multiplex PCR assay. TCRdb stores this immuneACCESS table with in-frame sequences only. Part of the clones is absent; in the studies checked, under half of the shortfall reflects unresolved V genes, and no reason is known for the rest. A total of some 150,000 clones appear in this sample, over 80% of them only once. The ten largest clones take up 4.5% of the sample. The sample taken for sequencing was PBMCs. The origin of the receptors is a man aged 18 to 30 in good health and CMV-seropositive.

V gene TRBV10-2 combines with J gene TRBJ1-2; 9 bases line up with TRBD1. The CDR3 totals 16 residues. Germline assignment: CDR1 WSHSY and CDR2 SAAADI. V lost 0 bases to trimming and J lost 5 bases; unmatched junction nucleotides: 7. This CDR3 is CASSESTLTGGYGYTF. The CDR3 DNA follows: TGCGCCAGCAGTGAGTCGACTCTGACAGGGGGATATGGCTACACCTTC.

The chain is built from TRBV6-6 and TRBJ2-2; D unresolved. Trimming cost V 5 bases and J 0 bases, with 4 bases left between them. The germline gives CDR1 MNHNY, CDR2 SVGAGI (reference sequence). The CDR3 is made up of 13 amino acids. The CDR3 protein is CASSPPNTGELFF. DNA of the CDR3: TGTGCCAGCAGTCCTCCGAACACCGGGGAGCTGTTTTTT.

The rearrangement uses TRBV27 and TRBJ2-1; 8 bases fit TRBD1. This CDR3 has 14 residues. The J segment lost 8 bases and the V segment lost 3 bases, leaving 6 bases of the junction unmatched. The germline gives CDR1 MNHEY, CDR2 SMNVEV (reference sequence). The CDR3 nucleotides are TGTGCCAGCAGTTTTGGACAGGGAAGGTATGAGCAGTTCTTC. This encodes CASSFGQGRYEQFF.

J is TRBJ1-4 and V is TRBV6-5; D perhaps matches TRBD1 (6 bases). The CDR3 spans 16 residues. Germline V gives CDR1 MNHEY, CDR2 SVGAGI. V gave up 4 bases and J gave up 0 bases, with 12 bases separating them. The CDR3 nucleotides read TGTGCCAGCAGTTGGGAGCAGGGGCCAACTAATGAAAAACTGTTTTTT. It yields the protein CASSWEQGPTNEKLFF.

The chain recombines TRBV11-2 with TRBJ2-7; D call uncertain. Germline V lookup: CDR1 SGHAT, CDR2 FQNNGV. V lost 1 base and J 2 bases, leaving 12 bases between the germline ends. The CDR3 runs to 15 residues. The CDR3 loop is CASSLGPLIAYEQYF. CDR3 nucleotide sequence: TGTGCCAGCAGCTTAGGGCCTCTCATCGCCTACGAGCAGTACTTC.

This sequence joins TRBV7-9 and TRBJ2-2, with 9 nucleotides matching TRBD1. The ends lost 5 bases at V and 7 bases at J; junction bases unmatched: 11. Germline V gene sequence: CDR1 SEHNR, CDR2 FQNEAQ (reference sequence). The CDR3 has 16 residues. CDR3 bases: TGTGCCAGCAGCCTGATTGACAGGGGGGACGTCGGGGAGCTGTTTTTT. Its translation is CASSLIDRGDVGELFF.

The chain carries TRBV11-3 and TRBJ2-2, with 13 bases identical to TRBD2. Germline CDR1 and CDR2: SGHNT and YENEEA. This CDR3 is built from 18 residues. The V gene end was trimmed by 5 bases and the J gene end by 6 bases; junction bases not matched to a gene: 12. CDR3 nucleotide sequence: TGTGCCAGCAGCGTCCCACGGACTAGCGGGAGCGCCGCCGGGGAGCTGTTTTTT. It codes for CASSVPRTSGSAAGELFF.

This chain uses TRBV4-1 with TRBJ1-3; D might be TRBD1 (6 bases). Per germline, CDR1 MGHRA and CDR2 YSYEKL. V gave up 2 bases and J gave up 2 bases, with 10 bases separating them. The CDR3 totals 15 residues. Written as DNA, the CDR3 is TGCGCCAGCAGCCAATCAGGGGTTGCTGGAAACACCATATATTTT. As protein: CASSQSGVAGNTIYF.

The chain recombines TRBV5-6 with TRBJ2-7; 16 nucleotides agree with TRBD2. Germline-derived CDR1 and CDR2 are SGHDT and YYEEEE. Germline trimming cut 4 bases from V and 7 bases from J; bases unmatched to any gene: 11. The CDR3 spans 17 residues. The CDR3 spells CASSQGLAGGQVKEQYF. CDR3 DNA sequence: TGTGCCAGCAGCCAGGGACTAGCGGGAGGGCAAGTGAAAGAGCAGTACTTC.

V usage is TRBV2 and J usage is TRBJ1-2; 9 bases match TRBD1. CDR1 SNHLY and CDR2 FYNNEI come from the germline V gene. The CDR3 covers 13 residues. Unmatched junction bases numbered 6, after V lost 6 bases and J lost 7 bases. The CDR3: CASSYLDRGGYTF. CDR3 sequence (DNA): TGTGCCAGCAGCTACCTGGACAGGGGTGGCTACACCTTC.

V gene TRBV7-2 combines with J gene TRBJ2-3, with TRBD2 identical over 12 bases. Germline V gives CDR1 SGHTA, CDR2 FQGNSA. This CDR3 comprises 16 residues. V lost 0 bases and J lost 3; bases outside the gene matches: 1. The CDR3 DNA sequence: TGTGCCAGCAGCTTAGCGCTAGCGGGGGGGACAGATACGCAGTATTTT. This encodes CASSLALAGGTDTQYF. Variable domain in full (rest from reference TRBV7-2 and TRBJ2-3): GAGVSQSPSNKVTEKGKDVELRCDPISGHTALYWYRQSLGQGLEFLIYFQGNSAPDKSGLPSDRFSAERTGGSVSTLTIQRTQQEDSAVYLCASSLALAGGTDTQYFGPGTRLTVL.

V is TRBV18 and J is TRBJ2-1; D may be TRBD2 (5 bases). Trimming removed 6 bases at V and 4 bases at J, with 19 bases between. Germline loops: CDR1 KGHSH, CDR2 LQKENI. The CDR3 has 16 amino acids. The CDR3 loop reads CASSLGVNTIYNEQFF. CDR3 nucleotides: TGTGCCAGCTCCCTCGGGGTCAACACTATTTACAATGAGCAGTTCTTC. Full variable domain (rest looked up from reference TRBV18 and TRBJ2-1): NAGVMQNPRHLVRRRGQEARLRCSPMKGHSHVYWYRQLPEEGLKFMVYLQKENIIDESGMPKERFSAEFPKEGPSILRIQQVVRGDSAAYFCASSLGVNTIYNEQFFGPGTRLTVL.

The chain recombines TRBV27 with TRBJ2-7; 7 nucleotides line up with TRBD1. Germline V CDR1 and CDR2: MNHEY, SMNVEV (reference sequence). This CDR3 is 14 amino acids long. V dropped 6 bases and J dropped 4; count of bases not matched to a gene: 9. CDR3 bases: TGTGCCAGCAGCGCCTTTGGGACAGTTTACGAGCAGTACTTC. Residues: CASSAFGTVYEQYF.

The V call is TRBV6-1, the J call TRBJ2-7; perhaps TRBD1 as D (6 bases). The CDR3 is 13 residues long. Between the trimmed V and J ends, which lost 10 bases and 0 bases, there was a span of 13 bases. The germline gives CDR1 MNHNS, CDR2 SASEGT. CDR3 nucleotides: TGTGCCACCCAACAGGGCAGCTCCTACGAGCAGTACTTC. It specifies CATQQGSSYEQYF.

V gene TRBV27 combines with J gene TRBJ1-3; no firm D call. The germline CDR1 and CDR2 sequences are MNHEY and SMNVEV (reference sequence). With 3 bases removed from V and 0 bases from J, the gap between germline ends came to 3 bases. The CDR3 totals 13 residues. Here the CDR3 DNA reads TGTGCCAGCAGTTTGTACTCTGGAAACACCATATATTTT. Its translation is CASSLYSGNTIYF.

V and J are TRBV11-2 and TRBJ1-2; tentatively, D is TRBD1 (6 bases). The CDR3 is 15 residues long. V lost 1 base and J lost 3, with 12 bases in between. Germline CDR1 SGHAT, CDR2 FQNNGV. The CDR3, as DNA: TGTGCCAGCAGCTTAGCTTCGCAGGGGTACTATGGCTACACCTTC. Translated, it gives CASSLASQGYYGYTF.

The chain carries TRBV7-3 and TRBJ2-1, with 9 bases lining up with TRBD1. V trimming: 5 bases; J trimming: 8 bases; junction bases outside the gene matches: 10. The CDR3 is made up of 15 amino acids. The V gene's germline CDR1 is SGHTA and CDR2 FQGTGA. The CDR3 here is CASSPGQGRSDEQFF. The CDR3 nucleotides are TGTGCCAGCAGCCCTGGACAGGGGAGGTCGGATGAGCAGTTCTTC.

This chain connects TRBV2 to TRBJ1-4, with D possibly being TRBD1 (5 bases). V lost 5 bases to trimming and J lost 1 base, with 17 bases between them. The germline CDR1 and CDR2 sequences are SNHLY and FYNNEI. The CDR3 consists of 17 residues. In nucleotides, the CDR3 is TGTGCCAGCAGTTCCCTCACAGGTCCGAGAACTAATGAAAAACTGTTTTTT. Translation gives CASSSLTGPRTNEKLFF.

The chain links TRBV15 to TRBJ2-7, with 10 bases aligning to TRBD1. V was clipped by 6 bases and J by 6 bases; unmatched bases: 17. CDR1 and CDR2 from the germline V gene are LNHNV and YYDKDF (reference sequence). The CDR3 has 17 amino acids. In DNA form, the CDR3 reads TGTGCCACCAGAGCGCGGTCAGACAGGGGGCGGATAGGCGAGCAGTACTTC. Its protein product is CATRARSDRGRIGEQYF.

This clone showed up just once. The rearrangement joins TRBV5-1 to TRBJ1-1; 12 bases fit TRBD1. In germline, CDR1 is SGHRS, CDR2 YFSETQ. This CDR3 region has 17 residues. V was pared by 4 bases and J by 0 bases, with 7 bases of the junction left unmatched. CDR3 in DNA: TGCGCCAGCAGCATCCGGGACAGGGGGCTTTTGAACACTGAAGCTTTCTTT. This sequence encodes CASSIRDRGLLNTEAFF. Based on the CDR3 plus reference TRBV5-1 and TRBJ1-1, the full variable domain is KAGVTQTPRYLIKTRGQQVTLSCSPISGHRSVSWYQQTPGQGLQFLFEYFSETQRNKGNFPGRFSGRQFSNSRSEMNVSTLELGDSALYLCASSIRDRGLLNTEAFFGQGTRLTVV.

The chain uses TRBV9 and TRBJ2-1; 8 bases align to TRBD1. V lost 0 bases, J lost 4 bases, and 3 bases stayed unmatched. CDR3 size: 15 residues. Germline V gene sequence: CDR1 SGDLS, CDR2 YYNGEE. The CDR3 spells CASSVGWDRYNEQFF. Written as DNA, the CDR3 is TGTGCCAGCAGCGTAGGGTGGGACAGGTACAATGAGCAGTTCTTC.

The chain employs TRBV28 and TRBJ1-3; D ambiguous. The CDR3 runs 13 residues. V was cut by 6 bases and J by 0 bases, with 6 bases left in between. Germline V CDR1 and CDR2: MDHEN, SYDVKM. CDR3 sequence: CASRASSGNTIYF. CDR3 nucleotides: TGTGCCAGCAGAGCAAGCTCTGGAAACACCATATATTTT. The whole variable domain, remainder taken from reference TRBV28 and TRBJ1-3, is DVKVTQSSRYLVKRTGEKVFLECVQDMDHENMFWYRQDPGLGLRLIYFSYDVKMKEKGDIPEGYSVSREKKERFSLILESASTNQTSMYLCASRASSGNTIYFGEGSWLTVV.

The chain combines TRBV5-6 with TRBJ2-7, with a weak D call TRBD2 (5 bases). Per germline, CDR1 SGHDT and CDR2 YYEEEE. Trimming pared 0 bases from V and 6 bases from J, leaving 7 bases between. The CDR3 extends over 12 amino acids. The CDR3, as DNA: TGTGCCAGCAGCTTGGGAGGGTTCGAGCAGTACTTC. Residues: CASSLGGFEQYF.

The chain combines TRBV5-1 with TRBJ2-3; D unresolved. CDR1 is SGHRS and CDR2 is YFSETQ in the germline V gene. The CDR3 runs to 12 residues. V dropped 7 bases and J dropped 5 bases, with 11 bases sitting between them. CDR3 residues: CASGVKGDTQYF. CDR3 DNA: TGCGCCAGCGGAGTTAAAGGAGATACGCAGTATTTT.

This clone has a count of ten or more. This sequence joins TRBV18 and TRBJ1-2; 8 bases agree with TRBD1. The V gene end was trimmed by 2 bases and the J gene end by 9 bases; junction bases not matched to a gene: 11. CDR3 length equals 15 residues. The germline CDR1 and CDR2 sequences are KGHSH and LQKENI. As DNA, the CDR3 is TGTGCCAGCTCACCATCTACAACAGGGGGTAGTAGCTACACCTTC. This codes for CASSPSTTGGSSYTF.

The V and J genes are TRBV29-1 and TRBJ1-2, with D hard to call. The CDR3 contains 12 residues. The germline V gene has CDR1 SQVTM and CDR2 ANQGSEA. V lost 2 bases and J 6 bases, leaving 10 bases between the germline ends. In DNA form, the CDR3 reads TGCAGCGTTGAACGGGTGAGAGATGGCTACACCTTC. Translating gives CSVERVRDGYTF.

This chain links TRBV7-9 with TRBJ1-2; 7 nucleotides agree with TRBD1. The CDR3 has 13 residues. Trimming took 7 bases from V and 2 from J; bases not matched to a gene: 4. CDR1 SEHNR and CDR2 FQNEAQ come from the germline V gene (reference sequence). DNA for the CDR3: TGTGCCAGCAATGGAGGGGGCAACTATGGCTACACCTTC. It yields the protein CASNGGGNYGYTF.

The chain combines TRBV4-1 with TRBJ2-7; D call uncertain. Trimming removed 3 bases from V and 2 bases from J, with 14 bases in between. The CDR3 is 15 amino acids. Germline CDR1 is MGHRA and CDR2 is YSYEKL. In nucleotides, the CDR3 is TGCGCCAGCAGCCAGGCCGTCCTTCGCACCTACGAGCAGTACTTC. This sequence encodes CASSQAVLRTYEQYF.

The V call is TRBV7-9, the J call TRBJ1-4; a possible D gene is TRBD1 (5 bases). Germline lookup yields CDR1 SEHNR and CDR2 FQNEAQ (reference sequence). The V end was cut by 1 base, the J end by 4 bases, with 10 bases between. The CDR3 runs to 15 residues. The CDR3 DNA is TGTGCCAGCAGCTTAGGGCAGGGAATTAATGAAAAACTGTTTTTT. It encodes CASSLGQGINEKLFF.

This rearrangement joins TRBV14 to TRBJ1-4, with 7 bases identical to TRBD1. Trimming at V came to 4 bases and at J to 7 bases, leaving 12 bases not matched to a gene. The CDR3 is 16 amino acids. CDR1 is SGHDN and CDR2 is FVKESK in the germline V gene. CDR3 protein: CASSPPTRGTGEKLFF. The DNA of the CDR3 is TGTGCCAGCAGCCCTCCAACCAGGGGGACGGGTGAAAAACTGTTTTTT.